This T cell receptor beta chain comes out of a study of T cell responses to AZD1222 COVID-19 vaccine. Regarding the study as a whole: A mostly white British donor set with more females was recruited, and clonal diversity was possibly underestimated. Nearly half of spike-specific TCRs reportedly go after variant regions that carry no mutations. Baseline serostatus was positive in only six AZD1222 recipients.

The germline V gene has CDR1 GTSNPN and CDR2 SVGIG (reference sequence). The CDR3 extends over 10 amino acids. TCRdb's table, derived via immunoSEQ multiplex PCR, lists solely in-frame clones and lacks some. The data contain 140,000 or so clones, about nine tenths of them singletons. As regards this clone: The antigen remains unidentified.

The clonotype was recovered from an adult in good health. The sample in question was peripheral blood, obtained on day 0 of AZD1222 vaccination. The chain joins TRBV30 to TRBJ1-1; no clear D gene. DNA of the CDR3: TGTGCGTCGAACAGCCTTTCGGCTTTCTTT. Amino acids: CASNSLSAFF.